Following are 17 T cell receptor beta chains from one sample sequenced in a study of identical twins. TCRdb redid the calling of the 5' RACE reads with MiXCR, one entry per CDR3 protein. Of around 340,000 distinct CDR3 sequences listed, 9% to 15% are singletons. These same records also appear under a second study, on yellow fever vaccine responses in identical twins.

What was sequenced was CD8+ T cells sorted from blood. These receptors were taken from a woman under 30 in good health.

The sample holds many counts of this clonotype. CDR3 sequence (DNA): TGCGCCAGCAGGCCGGACAGGGGATCCACTGAAGCTTTCTTT. As protein: CASRPDRGSTEAFF. This chain uses TRBV5-1 with TRBJ1-1, with 9 bases aligning to TRBD1. Germline V gene sequence: CDR1 SGHRS, CDR2 YFSETQ. The CDR3 consists of 14 residues. V dropped 5 bases and J dropped 4; count of bases not matched to a gene: 6.

This clonotype was seen a handful of times. This chain joins TRBV20-1 and TRBJ2-7, with D tentatively TRBD1 or TRBD2 (5 bases each). V was trimmed by 4 bases and J by 0 bases, leaving 16 bases between them. CDR3 size: 15 residues. Germline CDR1 DFQATT, CDR2 SNEGSKA (reference sequence). CDR3 sequence reads: CSATVRGQSSYEQYV. The CDR3 nucleotides are TGCAGTGCTACGGTGAGGGGCCAGAGCTCCTACGAGCAGTACGTC.

V gene TRBV2 combines with J gene TRBJ2-4, with 10 bases that match TRBD1. Per the germline V gene, CDR1 is SNHLY and CDR2 is FYNNEI. V was pared by 7 bases and J by 1 base, with 7 bases of the junction left unmatched. The CDR3 runs to 16 residues. CDR3 coding DNA: TGTGCCAGCACCGGGACAGGGGAGGAGGCCAAAAACATTCAGTACTTC. Its protein product is CASTGTGEEAKNIQYF. The full variable domain, its missing parts supplied by reference TRBV2 and TRBJ2-4, is EPEVTQTPSHQVTQMGQEVILRCVPISNHLYFYWYRQILGQKVEFLVSFYNNEISEKSEIFDDQFSVERPDGSNFTLKIRSTKLEDSAMYFCASTGTGEEAKNIQYFGAGTRLSVL.

This chain uses TRBV28 with TRBJ1-2, with D uncertain. Germline CDR1 reads MDHEN; CDR2 reads SYDVKM. The CDR3 covers 12 residues. Trimming removed 8 bases from V and 4 bases from J, with 11 bases in between. The CDR3 sequence is CASREPTYGYTF. The CDR3 DNA follows: TGTGCCAGCCGGGAACCCACCTATGGCTACACCTTC.

This clonotype was picked up many times. V and J are TRBV28 and TRBJ2-3, with D tentatively TRBD1 or TRBD2 (5 bases each). Looked up from germline, CDR1 is MDHEN and CDR2 is SYDVKM. The ends were cut back, 2 bases at V and 3 bases at J, with 15 bases in the middle. CDR3 size: 16 residues. CDR3 DNA sequence: TGTGCCAGCAGTTTAGTAGCTAGCTGGGGGACAGATACGCAGTATTTT. Translation gives CASSLVASWGTDTQYF.

This clonotype was found a few times. The gene calls are TRBV11-2 and TRBJ2-3, with D perhaps being TRBD1 or TRBD2 (5 bases each). The CDR3 extends over 14 amino acids. CDR1 and CDR2 from the germline V gene are SGHAT and FQNNGV. Trimming pared 1 base from V and 4 bases from J, leaving 9 bases between. The CDR3 DNA reads as TGTGCCAGCAGCTTAGTCCAGGGACCAGATACGCAGTATTTT. Protein product: CASSLVQGPDTQYF.

This clonotype has a count of ten or more. The J gene is TRBJ2-2, the V gene TRBV7-9; tentatively, D is TRBD2 (5 bases). The germline gives CDR1 SEHNR, CDR2 FQNEAQ (reference sequence). CDR3 length: 16 residues. Trimming pared 2 bases from V and 1 base from J, leaving 11 bases between. CDR3 amino acids: CASSLPEALNTGELFF. The CDR3 DNA sequence: TGTGCCAGCAGCTTACCGGAGGCCCTGAACACCGGGGAGCTGTTTTTT. Drawing the rest from reference TRBV7-9 and TRBJ2-2, the complete variable domain is DTGVSQNPRHKITKRGQNVTFRCDPISEHNRLYWYRQTLGQGPEFLTYFQNEAQLEKSRLLSDRFSAERPKGSFSTLEIQRTEQGDSAMYLCASSLPEALNTGELFFGEGSRLTVL.

The chain joins TRBV11-1 to TRBJ2-7, with TRBD2 as a possible D gene (6 bases). CDR1 and CDR2 (germline): SGHAT, FQDESV (reference sequence). With 4 bases removed from V and 6 bases from J, the gap between germline ends came to 22 bases. The length of the CDR3 is 16 residues. The CDR3 loop reads CASSSVTGTGYLEQYF. In DNA, the CDR3 is TGTGCCAGCAGCTCCGTAACCGGGACTGGTTATCTCGAGCAGTACTTC. The full variable domain, with the rest looked up from reference TRBV11-1 and TRBJ2-7, is EAEVAQSPRYKITEKSQAVAFWCDPISGHATLYWYRQILGQGPELLVQFQDESVVDDSQLPKDRFSAERLKGVDSTLKIQPAELGDSAMYLCASSSVTGTGYLEQYFGPGTRLTVT.

The gene calls are TRBV11-2 and TRBJ2-7, with D maybe TRBD1 (6 bases). The V and J ends lost 4 bases and 2 bases respectively, with 6 bases between them. This CDR3 spans 12 amino acids. Germline V gene sequence: CDR1 SGHAT, CDR2 FQNNGV. The CDR3 reads CASSSGAYEQYV. CDR3 nucleotides: TGTGCCAGCAGCTCAGGGGCCTACGAGCAGTACGTC.

The J gene is TRBJ2-7, the V gene TRBV5-1; D is uncertain. V was cut by 5 bases and J by 1 base, with 7 bases left in between. This CDR3 comprises 12 residues. Germline V CDR1 and CDR2: SGHRS, YFSETQ. CDR3 sequence reads: CASRERSYEQYF. In DNA form, the CDR3 reads TGCGCCAGCAGGGAAAGGTCCTACGAGCAGTACTTC.

The J gene is TRBJ2-1, the V gene TRBV7-9, with 8 bases aligning to TRBD2. CDR3 size: 14 residues. Germline-derived CDR1 and CDR2 are SEHNR and FQNEAQ (reference sequence). J gave up 5 bases and V 3 bases, and 3 bases lay outside the gene matches. CDR3 in amino acids: CASSFLRGDNEQFF. CDR3 coding DNA: TGTGCCAGCAGCTTTTTGCGGGGGGACAATGAGCAGTTCTTC.

CDR3 sequence: CASSVEEFKTNTGELFF. The CDR3 nucleotides are TGTGCCAGCAGCGTAGAAGAGTTCAAAACGAACACCGGGGAGCTGTTTTTT. This sequence joins TRBV9 and TRBJ2-2; D remains unclear. The CDR3 totals 17 residues. V was cut by 0 bases and J by 0 bases, with 12 bases left in between. In germline, CDR1 is SGDLS, CDR2 YYNGEE.

The J gene is TRBJ2-1, the V gene TRBV3-1, with D perhaps TRBD2 (6 bases). The CDR3 extends over 17 amino acids. The germline V and J ends were trimmed by 4 bases and 6 bases, with 22 bases remaining between them. Germline CDR1 reads LGHDT; CDR2 reads YNNKEL (reference sequence). The DNA for the CDR3 is TGTGCCAGCAGCCTAAAACTAGCTCCCTCTGGGGGCAATGAGCAGTTCTTC. It codes for CASSLKLAPSGGNEQFF.

There are a few counts of this clonotype. The CDR3 region has the DNA TGTGCCAGCAGTACCTACCGGGACTCCCCAGAGGAGACCCAGTACTTC. It yields the protein CASSTYRDSPEETQYF. The V and J genes are TRBV6-8 and TRBJ2-5, with D possibly being TRBD2 (6 bases). The CDR3 sequence is 16 residues long. Germline V gene lookup returns CDR1 MNHGY and CDR2 SAAAGT. With 5 bases removed from V and 5 bases from J, the gap between germline ends came to 21 bases.

The CDR3 DNA reads TGCGCCAGCAGGATAGGGAGTGAGCAGTTCTTC. Its translation: CASRIGSEQFF. The rearrangement uses TRBV10-2 and TRBJ2-1; D possibly corresponds to TRBD2 (5 bases). The CDR3 covers 11 residues. The ends were cut back, 6 bases at V and 9 bases at J, with 9 bases in the middle. CDR1 is WSHSY, CDR2 SAAADI, per germline.

In its sample, this clonotype was seen many times. The genes are TRBV11-2 and TRBJ2-7, with 7 bases fitting TRBD1. The length of the CDR3 is 14 residues. Germline CDR1 is SGHAT and CDR2 is FQNNGV. V was pared by 1 base and J by 4 bases, with 4 bases of the junction left unmatched. The DNA of the CDR3 is TGTGCCAGCAGCTTAGGACAGGGACCTTACGAGCAGTACGTC. It specifies CASSLGQGPYEQYV.

This clonotype was seen only a few times. Sequence at one end of the junction differs from germline and may be a read error. This chain links TRBV4-1 with TRBJ2-7; no clear D gene. The CDR3 spans 15 residues. Germline lookup yields CDR1 MGHRA and CDR2 YSYEKL. DNA of the CDR3: TGCGCCAGCCGCCAAGTGGCGCCCTCGCTGGAGGAGCAGTACTTC. Encoded protein: CASRQVAPSLEEQYF.